This record concerns one T cell receptor beta chain sequence. Likely a read error: the CDR3 ends without its conserved phenylalanine or tryptophan. This sample's RNA came from whole unsorted tissue. More than 3 cm separated this lung sample from the edge of the tumor. Newly diagnosed lung cancer patients had thoracic surgery in China, August–late 2014, without prior chemotherapy. Three rounds of nested PCR, following a modified ARM-PCR protocol, produced the TCRbeta library. Via MiXCR, TCRdb re-called the multiplex PCR reads, giving one row per CDR3 protein. Altogether around 99,000 distinct CDR3 sequences are present, about 64% being singletons, with the ten largest covering over 15%. The data stem from a study of tumor and adjacent non-tumor tissue in lung cancer. The clonotype comes from a man in his fifties or sixties with non-small cell lung cancer. The sequencing input was distant non-tumor lung tissue.

CDR3 bases: TGTGCCAGCAGCCTACGAGCTGACAGGGGATCCTACAATAAGCAGTTCCTC. Translation: CASSLRADRGSYNKQFL. The V and J genes are TRBV6-1 and TRBJ2-1; 8 bases align to TRBD1. CDR1 is MNHNS and CDR2 is SASEGT in the germline V gene. This CDR3 is built from 17 residues.